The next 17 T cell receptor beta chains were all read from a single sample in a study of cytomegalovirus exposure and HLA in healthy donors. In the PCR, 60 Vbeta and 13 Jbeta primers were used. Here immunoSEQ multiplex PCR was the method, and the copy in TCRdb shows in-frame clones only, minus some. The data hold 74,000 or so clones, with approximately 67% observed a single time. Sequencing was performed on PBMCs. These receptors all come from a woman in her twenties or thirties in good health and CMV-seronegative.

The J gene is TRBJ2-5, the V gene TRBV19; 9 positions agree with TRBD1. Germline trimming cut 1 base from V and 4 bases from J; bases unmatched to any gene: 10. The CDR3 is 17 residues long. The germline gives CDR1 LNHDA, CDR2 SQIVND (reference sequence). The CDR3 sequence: CASSIGGGQGRPETQYF. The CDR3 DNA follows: TGTGCCAGTAGTATAGGTGGAGGACAGGGGAGGCCAGAGACCCAGTACTTC.

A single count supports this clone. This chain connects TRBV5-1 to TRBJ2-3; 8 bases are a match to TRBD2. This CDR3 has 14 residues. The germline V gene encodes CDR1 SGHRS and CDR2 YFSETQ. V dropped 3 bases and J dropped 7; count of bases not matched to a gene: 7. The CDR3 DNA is TGCGCCAGCAGCTCATCCGGGGGGGAGAATACGCAGTATTTT. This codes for CASSSSGGENTQYF.

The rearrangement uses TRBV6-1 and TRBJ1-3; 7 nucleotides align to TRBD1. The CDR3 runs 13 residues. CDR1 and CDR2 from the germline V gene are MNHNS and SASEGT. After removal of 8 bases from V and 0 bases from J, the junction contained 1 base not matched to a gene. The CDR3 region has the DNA TGTGCCAGCGGACAGGTCTCTGGAAACACCATATATTTT. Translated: CASGQVSGNTIYF.

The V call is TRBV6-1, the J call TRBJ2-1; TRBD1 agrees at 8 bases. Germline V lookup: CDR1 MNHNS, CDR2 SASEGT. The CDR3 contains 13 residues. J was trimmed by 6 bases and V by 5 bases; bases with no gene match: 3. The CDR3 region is CASSTDRANEQFF. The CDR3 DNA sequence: TGTGCCAGCAGTACGGACAGGGCCAATGAGCAGTTCTTC.

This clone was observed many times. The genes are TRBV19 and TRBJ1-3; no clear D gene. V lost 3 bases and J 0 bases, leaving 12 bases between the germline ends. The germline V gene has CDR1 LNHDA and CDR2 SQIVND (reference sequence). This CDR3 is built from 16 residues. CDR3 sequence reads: CASSIPTISSGNTIYF. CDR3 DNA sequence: TGTGCCAGTAGTATCCCAACAATAAGCTCTGGAAACACCATATATTTT.

The CDR3 region is CASSYAGGTEAFF. The CDR3 DNA follows: TGTGCCAGCTCCTACGCAGGGGGCACTGAAGCTTTCTTT. This chain uses TRBV11-3 with TRBJ1-1, with 7 bases identical to TRBD1. J lost 4 bases, V lost 8 bases, and 7 bases had no gene match. Germline loops: CDR1 SGHNT, CDR2 YENEEA. The CDR3 is made up of 13 amino acids.

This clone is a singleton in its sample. The CDR3 DNA reads as TGTGCCAGCAGCAGGACGGGGAGCTACGAGCAGTACTTC. The encoded protein is CASSRTGSYEQYF. The genes are TRBV7-9 and TRBJ2-7, with a weak D call TRBD2 (5 bases). The ends were cut back, 5 bases at V and 3 bases at J, with 11 bases in the middle. The length of the CDR3 is 13 residues. The germline V gene encodes CDR1 SEHNR and CDR2 FQNEAQ (reference sequence).

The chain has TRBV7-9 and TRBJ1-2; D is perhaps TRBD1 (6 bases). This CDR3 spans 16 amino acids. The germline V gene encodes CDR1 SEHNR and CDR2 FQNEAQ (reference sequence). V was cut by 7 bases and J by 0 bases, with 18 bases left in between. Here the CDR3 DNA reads TGTGCCAGCACATCGGGGGGGGGCATTACTAACTATGGCTACACCTTC. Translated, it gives CASTSGGGITNYGYTF.

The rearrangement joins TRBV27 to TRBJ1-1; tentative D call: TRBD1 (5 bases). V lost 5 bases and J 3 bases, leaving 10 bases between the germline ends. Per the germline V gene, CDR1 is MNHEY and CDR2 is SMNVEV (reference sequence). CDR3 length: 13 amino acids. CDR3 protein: CASSNRYHTEAFF. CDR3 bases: TGTGCCAGCAGTAACAGGTATCACACTGAAGCTTTCTTT.

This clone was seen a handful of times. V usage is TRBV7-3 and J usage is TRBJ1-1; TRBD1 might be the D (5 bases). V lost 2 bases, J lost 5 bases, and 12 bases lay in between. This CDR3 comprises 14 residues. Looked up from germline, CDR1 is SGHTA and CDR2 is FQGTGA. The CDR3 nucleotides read TGTGCCAGCAGCTTATTGGACCCAGGGACTGAAGCTTTCTTT. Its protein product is CASSLLDPGTEAFF.

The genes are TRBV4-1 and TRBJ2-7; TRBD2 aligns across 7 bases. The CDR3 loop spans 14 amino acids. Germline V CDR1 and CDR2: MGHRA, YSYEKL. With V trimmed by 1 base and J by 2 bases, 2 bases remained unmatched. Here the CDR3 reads CASSQGGGAYEQYF. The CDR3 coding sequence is TGCGCCAGCAGCCAAGGGGGAGGGGCCTACGAGCAGTACTTC.

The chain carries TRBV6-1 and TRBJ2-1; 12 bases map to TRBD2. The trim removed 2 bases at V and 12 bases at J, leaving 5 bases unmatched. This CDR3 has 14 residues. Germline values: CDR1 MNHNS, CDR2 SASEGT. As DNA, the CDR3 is TGTGCCAGCAGTGAACCTAGCGGGGGGGCCGGGCAGTTCTTC. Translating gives CASSEPSGGAGQFF.

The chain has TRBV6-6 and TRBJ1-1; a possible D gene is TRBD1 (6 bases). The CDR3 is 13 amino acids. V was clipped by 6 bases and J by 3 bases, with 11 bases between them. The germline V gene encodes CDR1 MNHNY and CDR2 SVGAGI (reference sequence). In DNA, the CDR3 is TGTGCCAGCAGGAGGGGGGGGGACACTGAAGCTTTCTTT. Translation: CASRRGGDTEAFF.

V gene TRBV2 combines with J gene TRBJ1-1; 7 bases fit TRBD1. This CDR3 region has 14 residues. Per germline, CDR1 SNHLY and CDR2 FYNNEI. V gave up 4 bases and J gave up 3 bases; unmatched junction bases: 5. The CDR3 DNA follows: TGTGCCAGCAGTGCCGACAGGGAAGACACTGAAGCTTTCTTT. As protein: CASSADREDTEAFF.

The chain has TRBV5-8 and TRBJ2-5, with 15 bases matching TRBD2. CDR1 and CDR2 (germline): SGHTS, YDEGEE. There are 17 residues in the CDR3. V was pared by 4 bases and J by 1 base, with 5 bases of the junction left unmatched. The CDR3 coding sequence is TGTGCCAGCAGCCCGGGACTAGCGGGGGGTATCCAAGAGACCCAGTACTTC. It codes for CASSPGLAGGIQETQYF.

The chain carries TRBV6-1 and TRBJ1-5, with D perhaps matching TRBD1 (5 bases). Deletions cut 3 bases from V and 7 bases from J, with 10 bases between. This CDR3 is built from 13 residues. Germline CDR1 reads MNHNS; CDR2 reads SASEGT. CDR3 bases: TGTGCCAGCAGTGAGCAGGGAGGGCAGCCCCAGCATTTT. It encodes CASSEQGGQPQHF.

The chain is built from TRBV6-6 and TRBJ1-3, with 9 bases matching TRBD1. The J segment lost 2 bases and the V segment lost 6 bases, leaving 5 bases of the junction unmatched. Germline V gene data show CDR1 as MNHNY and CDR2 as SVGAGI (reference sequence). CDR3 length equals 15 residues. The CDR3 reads CASRTGGRAGNTIYF. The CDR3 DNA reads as TGTGCCAGCAGAACAGGGGGCAGAGCTGGAAACACCATATATTTT.